A selection of T cell receptor beta chains follows, all from one sample in a study of CD8+CD57+ T cells in acquired aplastic anemia. TCRdb re-called the reads through MiXCR, storing one row per CDR3 protein. The data show 130,000 or so distinct CDR3 sequences, 50% to 60% seen once. Sequenced material: sorted CD4+, CD8+, or CD8+CD57+ T cells (not recorded which) from PBMCs. These TCRs come from a human donor with aplastic anemia. CDR3s include the opening cysteine and the closing phenylalanine or tryptophan. The D gene is left open where the match is weak. Not all rows give a size; the values are once, few, many and, for expanded clones, a class.

clone_size j_call d_call v_call cdr3_nt cdr3_aa
once TRBJ1-5 NA TRBV25-1 TGTGCCAGCAGTGAGGAGGGCCCAGGTATGCCCCAGCATTTT CASSEEGPGMPQHF
NA TRBJ1-2 NA TRBV20-1 TGCAGTGCTAGAGTATACTATGGCTACACCTTC CSARVYYGYTF
many TRBJ2-1 NA TRBV2 TGTGCCAGCAGTGGGCAGGGTACATACAATGAGCAGTTCTTC CASSGQGTYNEQFF
few TRBJ2-7 NA TRBV28 TGTGCCCCGCACCGGGACGGCCACTACGAGCAGTACTTC CAPHRDGHYEQYF
NA TRBJ1-2 NA TRBV20-1 TGCAGTGAGCTCTATGGCTACACCTTC CSELYGYTF
NA TRBJ2-3 TRBD2 TRBV24-1 TGTGCCACCAGTGACTCGGGCGGGAGTGTCTCAGATACGAAGTATTTT CATSDSGGSVSDTKYF
NA TRBJ1-2 NA TRBV19 TGTGCCAGTAGTATCGAACAGGGAGGCAGCTATGGCTACACCTTC CASSIEQGGSYGYTF
many TRBJ2-1 NA TRBV7-9 TGTGCCAGCAGCTTATCGACTCGACCGGGGGCTGAGCAGTTCTTC CASSLSTRPGAEQFF
NA TRBJ1-2 TRBD1 TRBV7-9 TGTGCCAGCAGCTCCGGACAGGGGATGGGCTACACCTTC CASSSGQGMGYTF
NA TRBJ2-1 TRBD2 TRBV29-1 TGCAGCAGGGCCGGGACTAGCGGATACAATGAGCAGTTCTTC CSRAGTSGYNEQFF
NA TRBJ2-5 NA TRBV5-6 TGTGCCAGCAGCTTGACCCAGAAGACCCAGTACTTC CASSLTQKTQYF
few TRBJ1-6 NA TRBV2 TGTGCCAGCAGTGAAGAGAGGGGTTCACCCCTCCACTTT CASSEERGSPLHF
NA TRBJ2-3 NA TRBV24-1 TGTGCCACCAGTAAGGTTGGCGAGGATACGCAGTATTTT CATSKVGEDTQYF
NA TRBJ2-1 NA TRBV19 TGTGCCAGTAGTATTGCGGGACAAGCCTACAATGAGCAGTTCTTC CASSIAGQAYNEQFF
NA TRBJ2-5 TRBD2 TRBV24-1 TGTGCCACCAGTGGATCTAGCGGGGGCCAAGAGACCCAGTACTTC CATSGSSGGQETQYF
many TRBJ2-7 NA TRBV24-1 TGTGCCACCAGTGATTTGGGCAGCTACGAGCAGTACTTC CATSDLGSYEQYF
many TRBJ2-1 NA TRBV7-9 TGTGCCAGCAGCTTCAGGACTGGTGAATATGAGCAGTTCTTC CASSFRTGEYEQFF
NA TRBJ2-3 NA TRBV10-3 TGTGCCATCAGTGAGTCGATGGTCGGCACAGATACGCAGTATTTT CAISESMVGTDTQYF
NA TRBJ2-3 TRBD2 TRBV12-3/TRBV12-4 TGTGCCAGCAGTTTCGGGACTAGCGGGGGGGACGCAGATACGCAGTATTTT CASSFGTSGGDADTQYF